This TCR beta chain was profiled in a study of blood T cell repertoires in COVID-19. Study context: Acute and convalescent COVID-19 samples came from the United States, Italy and Spain. T cells, B-cell-depleted T cells, or PBMCs supplied cDNA or gDNA.

Seattle patients were enrolled while actively infected and followed longitudinally. Authors' processing steps: Quantification of nucleated cells was approximated via reference gene primer amplification. Only in-frame clones appear in the TCRdb table, and some are missing; sequencing was by immunoSEQ multiplex PCR. The DNA was the basis for D and trimming; V, J and clone size are from that table. The sample holds about 410,000 clones, approximately 91% seen once. This CDR3 region has 15 residues. V dropped 5 bases and J dropped 2; count of bases not matched to a gene: 8. CDR1 and CDR2 (germline): SGHRS, YFSETQ.

The receptor's source is a middle-aged woman with COVID-19, enrolled during active disease. The sample consisted of peripheral blood. This chain links TRBV5-1 with TRBJ1-1; 8 bases fit TRBD1. The DNA of the CDR3 is TGCGCCAGCAGGGCCGGGACAGGAGATAACACTGAAGCTTTCTTT. Translation: CASRAGTGDNTEAFF.